Listed here are 30 T cell receptor beta chains from one sample, sequenced in a study of blood T cell repertoires in COVID-19. Data came from immunoSEQ multiplex PCR; TCRdb stores just in-frame clones and leaves some out. The sample shows 250,000 to 300,000 clones, less than 85% of them seen only once. Input material: peripheral blood. The receptors were gathered from a woman in her late teens or twenties with acute or convalescent COVID-19.

The chain carries TRBV2 and TRBJ1-2; 10 bases are shared with TRBD1. Germline V gives CDR1 SNHLY, CDR2 FYNNEI. The CDR3 length is 13 residues. Unmatched junction bases numbered 3, after V lost 7 bases and J lost 4 bases. Here the CDR3 reads CASTGTGAYGYTF. The CDR3 nucleotides are TGTGCCAGCACGGGGACAGGGGCCTATGGCTACACCTTC.

This clone was observed a single time. The V call is TRBV5-1, the J call TRBJ1-6, with 10 bases aligning to TRBD1. V trimming: 4 bases; J trimming: 9 bases; junction bases outside the gene matches: 7. The CDR3 has 15 residues. CDR1 is SGHRS and CDR2 is YFSETQ in the germline V gene. The CDR3, as DNA: TGCGCCAGCAGCCCGACCGGGACAGGGGTTTCACCCCTCCACTTT. It encodes CASSPTGTGVSPLHF.

The chain links TRBV5-6 to TRBJ1-2, with 11 bases aligning to TRBD1. CDR1 and CDR2 (germline): SGHDT, YYEEEE. The V gene end was trimmed by 4 bases and the J gene end by 6 bases; junction bases not matched to a gene: 8. The CDR3 is made up of 15 amino acids. CDR3 bases: TGTGCCAGCAGCCGGGACAGGGGGAAGGTCCATGGCTACACCTTC. Amino acid sequence: CASSRDRGKVHGYTF.

The genes are TRBV11-3 and TRBJ2-1; D may be TRBD2 (6 bases). The germline V and J ends were trimmed by 2 bases and 11 bases, with 16 bases remaining between them. The CDR3 contains 14 residues. CDR1 SGHNT and CDR2 YENEEA come from the germline V gene. The CDR3 DNA reads TGTGCCAGCAGCTTACTAGCGACTTCTAAGCAGCAGTTCTTC. Amino acid sequence: CASSLLATSKQQFF.

The chain couples TRBV5-6 to TRBJ1-3, with D unresolved. Germline CDR1 is SGHDT and CDR2 is YYEEEE. The V gene lost 4 bases and the J gene lost 0 bases, with 5 bases spanning the gap. This CDR3 contains 13 residues. The CDR3 is CASSPYSGNTIYF. The CDR3 coding sequence is TGTGCCAGCAGCCCCTACTCTGGAAACACCATATATTTT.

The rearrangement links TRBV7-9 to TRBJ1-1, with no clear D. With 3 bases removed from V and 1 base from J, the gap between germline ends came to 15 bases. Looked up from germline, CDR1 is SEHNR and CDR2 is FQNEAQ (reference sequence). The CDR3 runs to 16 residues. The CDR3 DNA sequence: TGTGCCAGCAGCTTCCACCGACGAACAGAGAACACTGAAGCTTTCTTT. Translating gives CASSFHRRTENTEAFF. Looking up the rest from reference TRBV7-9 and TRBJ1-1 gives the full variable domain: DTGVSQNPRHKITKRGQNVTFRCDPISEHNRLYWYRQTLGQGPEFLTYFQNEAQLEKSRLLSDRFSAERPKGSFSTLEIQRTEQGDSAMYLCASSFHRRTENTEAFFGQGTRLTVV.

The rearrangement links TRBV5-1 to TRBJ2-7; D may be TRBD1 (6 bases). Germline V lookup: CDR1 SGHRS, CDR2 YFSETQ. Trimming stripped 2 bases from V and 7 bases from J, with 22 bases between. The CDR3 covers 16 residues. The DNA for the CDR3 is TGCGCCAGCAGCTTAGGATTAACGGGACCTCAGGGGGAGCAGTACTTC. The encoded protein is CASSLGLTGPQGEQYF.

This chain joins TRBV13 and TRBJ2-3; tentatively, D is TRBD2 (5 bases). CDR3 size: 19 residues. Trimming stripped 4 bases from V and 2 bases from J, with 25 bases between. Germline lookup yields CDR1 PRHDT and CDR2 FYEKMQ (reference sequence). The CDR3 loop reads CASSSSAFHLASYTDTQYF. As DNA, the CDR3 is TGTGCCAGCAGCTCCTCTGCCTTCCACCTAGCATCTTACACAGATACGCAGTATTTT.

Concerning this clone: Other DNA sequences within the sample encode an identical CDR3. This chain connects TRBV2 to TRBJ2-2, with D possibly matching TRBD1 (6 bases). The length of the CDR3 is 13 residues. The germline gives CDR1 SNHLY, CDR2 FYNNEI. V was trimmed by 3 bases and J by 7 bases, leaving 9 bases between them. Here the CDR3 DNA reads TGTGCCAGCAGTGACGGGACAATCGGGGAGCTGTTTTTT. Encoded protein: CASSDGTIGELFF.

This sequence joins TRBV10-3 and TRBJ1-4; 7 bases are shared with TRBD1. The CDR3 sequence is 19 residues long. V was pared by 0 bases and J by 3 bases, with 13 bases of the junction left unmatched. Germline V gene sequence: CDR1 ENHRY, CDR2 SYGVKD. CDR3 in DNA: TGTGCCATCAGTGAGTCGGGACAGTTAGGCGTCGCAGCTAATGAAAAACTGTTTTTT. Translated: CAISESGQLGVAANEKLFF.

The chain couples TRBV5-6 to TRBJ2-7; tentative D call: TRBD2 (5 bases). The germline gives CDR1 SGHDT, CDR2 YYEEEE. The CDR3 contains 14 residues. The V and J ends lost 2 bases and 3 bases respectively, with 12 bases between them. The CDR3 region is CASSFDTGIYEQYF. The DNA for the CDR3 is TGTGCCAGCAGCTTCGACACGGGAATCTACGAGCAGTACTTC.

The J gene is TRBJ2-3, the V gene TRBV10-1; the match to TRBD1 covers 11 bases. The V and J ends lost 4 bases and 0 bases, in that order; junction bases with no gene match: 9. Germline assignment: CDR1 WNHNN and CDR2 SYGVQD (reference sequence). The CDR3 is made up of 18 amino acids. The CDR3 here is CASSGASGTGGSTDTQYF. The CDR3 coding sequence is TGCGCCAGCAGTGGAGCCTCAGGGACAGGGGGAAGCACAGATACGCAGTATTTT.

CDR3 loop: CASSLGVGGTGNTEAFF. The CDR3 DNA sequence: TGTGCCAGCAGCTTAGGTGTTGGGGGGACAGGTAACACTGAAGCTTTCTTT. The chain has TRBV7-9 and TRBJ1-1, with 8 bases aligning to TRBD1. V lost 1 base and J lost 2; bases outside the gene matches: 9. This CDR3 spans 17 amino acids. CDR1 is SEHNR and CDR2 is FQNEAQ in the germline V gene (reference sequence). The variable domain in full, completed from reference TRBV7-9 and TRBJ1-1, reads DTGVSQNPRHKITKRGQNVTFRCDPISEHNRLYWYRQTLGQGPEFLTYFQNEAQLEKSRLLSDRFSAERPKGSFSTLEIQRTEQGDSAMYLCASSLGVGGTGNTEAFFGQGTRLTVV.

The V gene is TRBV23-1, the J gene TRBJ2-3, with 11 bases aligning to TRBD1. TRBV23-1 belongs to the ORF category, with a function that is uncertain. The length of the CDR3 is 17 residues. V shed 6 bases, J shed 4 bases, and the junction held 12 bases outside the gene matches. The CDR3 sequence is CASSPSSGTGGSDTQYF. The CDR3, as DNA: TGCGCCAGCAGCCCATCCTCCGGGACAGGGGGTTCAGATACGCAGTATTTT.

The chain employs TRBV27 and TRBJ2-3, with D possibly matching TRBD1 (5 bases). CDR1 and CDR2 from the germline V gene are MNHEY and SMNVEV (reference sequence). CDR3 length: 16 amino acids. Trimming removed 1 base at V and 3 bases at J, with 14 bases between. This CDR3 is CASSLLGVRDTDTQYF. The CDR3 DNA is TGTGCCAGCAGTTTATTGGGCGTCAGGGATACAGATACGCAGTATTTT.

The chain is built from TRBV12-3 or TRBV12-4 and TRBJ2-1; TRBD1 is a possible D gene (5 bases). V was cut by 1 base and J by 8 bases, with 9 bases left in between. The CDR3 totals 13 residues. The CDR3 nucleotides are TGTGCCAGCAGTTTAGACCAGGGCGATGAGCAGTTCTTC. Translated: CASSLDQGDEQFF.

The chain joins TRBV7-2 to TRBJ2-7, with 7 nucleotides matching TRBD1. The length of the CDR3 is 14 residues. With V trimmed by 5 bases and J by 0 bases, 4 bases remained unmatched. Germline lookup yields CDR1 SGHTA and CDR2 FQGNSA. The CDR3 bases are TGTGCCAGCAGCAGAGACAGGGACTCCTACGAGCAGTACTTC. Translation: CASSRDRDSYEQYF.

The V gene is TRBV9, the J gene TRBJ1-1; tentative D call: TRBD1 (6 bases). The CDR3 length is 15 residues. V was cut by 4 bases and J by 4 bases, with 17 bases left in between. Germline V gives CDR1 SGDLS, CDR2 YYNGEE. DNA of the CDR3: TGTGCCAGCAGCCAAACAGTACAGGGTGGCACTGAAGCTTTCTTT. It codes for CASSQTVQGGTEAFF.

Here the CDR3 reads CAINNRGTNYGYTF. For the CDR3, the DNA is TGTGCCATCAACAATAGGGGTACGAACTATGGCTACACCTTC. The chain couples TRBV10-3 to TRBJ1-2, with D tentatively TRBD1 (5 bases). CDR1 and CDR2 from the germline V gene are ENHRY and SYGVKD. This CDR3 is built from 14 residues. Between the trimmed V and J ends, which lost 7 bases and 2 bases, there was a span of 14 bases.

The J gene is TRBJ2-3, the V gene TRBV28; tentatively, D is TRBD2 (5 bases). CDR1 is MDHEN, CDR2 SYDVKM, per germline. The CDR3 totals 15 residues. Between the trimmed V and J ends, which lost 5 bases and 5 bases, there was a span of 17 bases. For the CDR3, the DNA is TGTGCCAGCAGTCGTCGGGCTCTGGGGAGAGATACGCAGTATTTT. Translation gives CASSRRALGRDTQYF.

The genes are TRBV7-5 and TRBJ2-3; the table names TRBD2, a call not compared with the DNA. TRBV7-5 is labeled a pseudogene. This CDR3 is built from 17 residues. In DNA, the CDR3 is TGTGCCAGAAGCTTTTTGCTAGCGGGAGTGGCTTCAGATACGCAGTATTTT. Translated, it gives CARSFLLAGVASDTQYF.

This chain uses TRBV13 with TRBJ2-7, with 13 bases that match TRBD2. V shed 5 bases, J shed 10 bases, and the junction held 8 bases outside the gene matches. This CDR3 has 14 residues. Germline lookup yields CDR1 PRHDT and CDR2 FYEKMQ (reference sequence). As DNA, the CDR3 is TGTGCCAGCAGCCCGCGGACTAGCGGGAGCCTCCAGTACTTC. Translating it yields CASSPRTSGSLQYF.

The rearrangement joins TRBV18 to TRBJ2-1; TRBD2 aligns across 8 bases. In germline, CDR1 is KGHSH, CDR2 LQKENI. The CDR3 is 15 residues long. The V and J ends lost 6 bases and 5 bases, in that order; junction bases with no gene match: 9. DNA for the CDR3: TGTGCCAGCTCCCAGAAAGCGGGAGCGGACAATGAGCAGTTCTTC. This sequence encodes CASSQKAGADNEQFF.

This rearrangement joins TRBV10-1 to TRBJ2-1; 9 nucleotides agree with TRBD1. J gave up 5 bases and V 7 bases, and 9 bases lay outside the gene matches. Germline values: CDR1 WNHNN, CDR2 SYGVQD (reference sequence). CDR3 length: 15 amino acids. Written as DNA, the CDR3 is TGCGCCAGCACCGGAGGTCGGACAGGGGACAATGAGCAGTTCTTC. This encodes CASTGGRTGDNEQFF.

The CDR3 region has the DNA TGCGCCAGCAGCTTGAATAGTCATATGATCGGGGAGCTGTTTTTT. This translates into CASSLNSHMIGELFF. The rearrangement uses TRBV5-1 and TRBJ2-2; D unresolved. This CDR3 has 15 residues. CDR1 and CDR2 from the germline V gene are SGHRS and YFSETQ. Trimming removed 1 base at V and 7 bases at J, with 14 bases between. Supplemented by reference TRBV5-1 and TRBJ2-2, the full variable domain reads KAGVTQTPRYLIKTRGQQVTLSCSPISGHRSVSWYQQTPGQGLQFLFEYFSETQRNKGNFPGRFSGRQFSNSRSEMNVSTLELGDSALYLCASSLNSHMIGELFFGEGSRLTVL.

This sequence joins TRBV6-4 and TRBJ1-1; D possibly corresponds to TRBD1 (6 bases). In germline, CDR1 is MRHNA, CDR2 SNTAGT. The CDR3 is 17 amino acids. Trimming stripped 4 bases from V and 5 bases from J, with 23 bases between. The CDR3, as DNA: TGTGCCAGCAGTGGCGTACGTAACAGGGACATGAGTACTGAAGCTTTCTTT. Residues: CASSGVRNRDMSTEAFF.

The CDR3: CASSLSHSGTRAEAFF. The CDR3 DNA follows: TGTGCCAGCAGTTTATCCCACTCGGGGACAAGGGCTGAAGCTTTCTTT. This chain links TRBV28 with TRBJ1-1; TRBD1 is a possible D gene (6 bases). The CDR3 consists of 16 residues. V was clipped by 1 base and J by 6 bases, with 18 bases between them. CDR1 is MDHEN and CDR2 is SYDVKM in the germline V gene.

This clone has just a few counts. The chain carries TRBV4-3 and TRBJ2-1; D might be TRBD2 (6 bases). The V and J ends lost 0 bases and 10 bases respectively, with 22 bases between them. The CDR3 covers 17 residues. Germline V lookup: CDR1 LGHNA, CDR2 YSLEER. The CDR3: CASSQDSSRGGGYEQFF. CDR3 sequence (DNA): TGCGCCAGCAGCCAAGACTCTTCTCGTGGTGGAGGGTACGAGCAGTTCTTC.

This clone was seen a few times. The V and J genes are TRBV19 and TRBJ1-4; TRBD1 matches 10 bases. Per the germline V gene, CDR1 is LNHDA and CDR2 is SQIVND (reference sequence). Losses at the gene ends were 6 bases for V and 6 bases for J; bases not matched to a gene: 4. The CDR3 contains 14 residues. The CDR3 nucleotides read TGTGCCAGTAGGACCGGGACAGGGGATGAAAAACTGTTTTTT. Protein sequence: CASRTGTGDEKLFF.

The chain carries TRBV18 and TRBJ1-1, with D uncertain. This CDR3 has 14 amino acids. CDR1 KGHSH and CDR2 LQKENI come from the germline V gene. Trimming pared 2 bases from V and 2 bases from J, leaving 9 bases between. As DNA, the CDR3 is TGTGCCAGCTCACCAATCACGGTAAACACTGAAGCTTTCTTT. Translated, it gives CASSPITVNTEAFF.